The 8 T cell receptor beta chains listed next were all sequenced from one sample in a study of blood T cells in healthy people across ages. Primed by a sample-barcoded 5' primer and a J-beta primer mix, a second PCR proceeded for roughly 7 to 12 cycles. TCRdb analysed the 5' RACE reads with MiXCR anew, one entry per CDR3 protein. This sample has 1.5 million to 2 million distinct CDR3 sequences, with 28% found just once. Sequencing was carried out using blood. Receptors were obtained from a woman aged 25 to 39 in good health.

The V gene is TRBV11-2, the J gene TRBJ2-1; possibly TRBD2 for D (6 bases). In germline, CDR1 is SGHAT, CDR2 FQNNGV. The V gene lost 3 bases and the J gene lost 4 bases, with 16 bases spanning the gap. The CDR3 is made up of 16 amino acids. CDR3 sequence: CASSLPGLRGYNEQFF. The CDR3 DNA reads TGTGCCAGCAGCTTGCCGGGACTGAGGGGATACAATGAGCAGTTCTTC.

The V and J genes are TRBV4-3 and TRBJ2-3; a weak D match, TRBD2 (6 bases). The ends were cut back, 0 bases at V and 3 bases at J, with 13 bases in the middle. CDR1 is LGHNA, CDR2 YSLEER, per germline. This CDR3 has 16 amino acids. This chain's CDR3 is CASSQEWGGRTDTQYF. The CDR3 bases are TGCGCCAGCAGCCAAGAATGGGGAGGCAGGACAGATACGCAGTATTTT.

This clonotype showed up many times. J is TRBJ2-3 and V is TRBV9; D remains unclear. The V and J ends lost 3 bases and 3 bases respectively, with 11 bases between them. The CDR3 has 14 residues. CDR1 is SGDLS and CDR2 is YYNGEE in the germline V gene. CDR3 amino acids: CASSAGQETDTQYF. DNA of the CDR3: TGTGCCAGCAGCGCCGGCCAGGAGACAGATACGCAGTATTTT.

This chain joins TRBV2 and TRBJ2-2; 9 positions match TRBD2. With V trimmed by 6 bases and J by 7 bases, 6 bases remained unmatched. CDR3 length: 14 amino acids. Germline CDR1 SNHLY, CDR2 FYNNEI. In nucleotides, the CDR3 is TGTGCCAGCAGCCCTGAGCGGGAGGTCGGGGAGCTGTTTTTT. This sequence encodes CASSPEREVGELFF.

There are a few counts of this clonotype. J is TRBJ1-4 and V is TRBV29-1; no reliable D call. The CDR3 has 11 residues. Germline V gives CDR1 SQVTM, CDR2 ANQGSEA. V was cut by 7 bases and J by 6 bases, with 9 bases left in between. The CDR3 DNA follows: TGCAGCGCCCGGGAGGATGAAAAACTGTTTTTT. This gives the protein CSAREDEKLFF.

This clonotype occurred a few times. The chain has TRBV29-1 and TRBJ1-2; TRBD1 matches at 8 bases. The CDR3 loop spans 15 amino acids. V trimming: 7 bases; J trimming: 4 bases; junction bases outside the gene matches: 14. Germline loops: CDR1 SQVTM, CDR2 ANQGSEA. In DNA, the CDR3 is TGCAGCGCCGCCCTTGGACAGGGAAGAGGCTATGGCTACACCTTC. Residues: CSAALGQGRGYGYTF.

Many counts were recorded for this clonotype. The V gene is TRBV7-9, the J gene TRBJ2-1; D unresolved. Trimming took 3 bases from V and 9 from J, leaving 9 bases between them. The CDR3 is 12 amino acids. Germline V gene lookup returns CDR1 SEHNR and CDR2 FQNEAQ (reference sequence). CDR3 protein: CASSFPAGEQFF. In DNA form, the CDR3 reads TGTGCCAGCAGCTTCCCTGCTGGTGAGCAGTTCTTC.

This clonotype was recorded a few times. V usage is TRBV10-3 and J usage is TRBJ1-2; D is unclear. Germline V gene sequence: CDR1 ENHRY, CDR2 SYGVKD. The germline V and J ends were trimmed by 4 bases and 4 bases, with 7 bases remaining between them. This CDR3 contains 12 residues. The CDR3 spells CAISGEGYGYTF. The CDR3 coding sequence is TGTGCCATCAGTGGAGAGGGCTATGGCTACACCTTC.